The 4 T cell receptor beta chains listed next were all sequenced from one sample in a study of OX40 agonist ivuxolimab in advanced cancers. Sequenced by immunoSEQ multiplex PCR; TCRdb stores in-frame clones only, minus some. The sample has roughly 62,000 clones, 80% to 90% seen once. This specimen consisted of CD4+ or CD8+ T cells sorted from blood, obtained in a trial of the OX40 agonist ivuxolimab. These receptors were obtained from an adult with an advanced solid tumor such as melanoma, head and neck, liver or kidney cancer.

The gene calls are TRBV5-6 and TRBJ2-5; D may be TRBD2 (6 bases). This CDR3 region has 15 residues. V lost 1 base and J lost 2, with 12 bases in between. Germline V gene data show CDR1 as SGHDT and CDR2 as YYEEEE. CDR3 DNA: TGTGCCAGCAGCTTGCGTACTAGCCGTCAAGAGACCCAGTACTTC. Translating it yields CASSLRTSRQETQYF.

J is TRBJ1-1 and V is TRBV6-6, with D unresolved. The CDR3 is 12 residues long. Germline V lookup: CDR1 MNHNY, CDR2 SVGAGI (reference sequence). V was cut by 8 bases and J by 7 bases, with 14 bases left in between. The CDR3 DNA follows: TGTGCCAGCCGAACTGTAGAGAGTGAAGCTTTCTTT. Protein: CASRTVESEAFF.

The chain has TRBV27 and TRBJ1-4; TRBD1 might be the D (6 bases). Looked up from germline, CDR1 is MNHEY and CDR2 is SMNVEV (reference sequence). Trimming removed 3 bases at V and 7 bases at J, with 9 bases between. This CDR3 comprises 13 residues. CDR3 residues: CASSFGTTEKLFF. CDR3 coding DNA: TGTGCCAGCAGTTTCGGGACAACTGAAAAACTGTTTTTT. Filled out from reference TRBV27 and TRBJ1-4, the complete variable domain reads EAQVTQNPRYLITVTGKKLTVTCSQNMNHEYMSWYRQDPGLGLRQIYYSMNVEVTDKGDVPEGYKVSRKEKRNFPLILESPSPNQTSLYFCASSFGTTEKLFFGSGTQLSVL.

J is TRBJ2-2 and V is TRBV28; 9 nucleotides agree with TRBD2. The CDR3 covers 14 residues. Germline V CDR1 and CDR2: MDHEN, SYDVKM. The ends lost 4 bases at V and 4 bases at J; junction bases unmatched: 1. This CDR3 reads CASSSSGVTGELFF. The CDR3, as DNA: TGTGCCAGCAGTTCTAGCGGGGTCACCGGGGAGCTGTTTTTT. Combining the CDR3 with reference TRBV28 and TRBJ2-2 gives the whole variable domain DVKVTQSSRYLVKRTGEKVFLECVQDMDHENMFWYRQDPGLGLRLIYFSYDVKMKEKGDIPEGYSVSREKKERFSLILESASTNQTSMYLCASSSSGVTGELFFGEGSRLTVL.